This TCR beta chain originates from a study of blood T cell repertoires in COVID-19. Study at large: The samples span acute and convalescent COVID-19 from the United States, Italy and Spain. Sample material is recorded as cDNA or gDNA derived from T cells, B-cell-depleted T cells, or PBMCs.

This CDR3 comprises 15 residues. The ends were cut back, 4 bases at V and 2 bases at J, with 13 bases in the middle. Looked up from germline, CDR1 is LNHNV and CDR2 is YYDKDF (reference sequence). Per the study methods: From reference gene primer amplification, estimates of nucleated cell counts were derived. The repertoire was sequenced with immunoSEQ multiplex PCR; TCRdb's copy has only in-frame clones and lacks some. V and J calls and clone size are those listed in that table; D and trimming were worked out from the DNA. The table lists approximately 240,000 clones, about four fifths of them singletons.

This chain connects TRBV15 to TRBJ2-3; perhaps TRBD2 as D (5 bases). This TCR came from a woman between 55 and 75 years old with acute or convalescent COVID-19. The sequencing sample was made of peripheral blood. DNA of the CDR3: TGTGCCACCAGCAAAGTGGGAGCTCCCACAGATACGCAGTATTTT. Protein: CATSKVGAPTDTQYF.